This T cell receptor beta chain was recorded in a study of cytomegalovirus exposure and HLA in healthy donors. For the study at large: In an early release, HLA-typed donors contributed tens of millions of unique TCR sequences.

This clone was observed a few times. CDR3 length equals 13 residues. Germline CDR1 reads GTSNPN; CDR2 reads SVGIG (reference sequence). V was pared by 6 bases and J by 1 base, with 12 bases between. The primer mix had 60 Vbeta and 13 Jbeta primers. The table came from immunoSEQ multiplex PCR; TCRdb's copy has only in-frame clones and leaves some out. This sample has under 85,000 clones, with almost 70% found just once. The sequenced sample was PBMCs. This TCR derives from a man aged 35 to 55 in good health and CMV-seropositive. The chain joins TRBV30 to TRBJ1-1; possible D gene TRBD1, 5 bases. DNA for the CDR3: TGTGCCTGCCAAGGACACGCGAACACTGAAGCTTTCTTT. This encodes CACQGHANTEAFF.